The entry below gives a single T cell receptor beta chain sequence along with its context. The antigen remains unidentified. The junction departs from the called germline gene at one end, perhaps through a read error. The sample originates from a study of tumor-infiltrating lymphocytes in primary liver carcinoma. The overall study: Aged between 30 and 69 years, the patients were men and women. Overall study findings and caveats: Only about 7-24% of top clones were detected in each of the five tumor regions.

From roughly 18-30 mg of unsorted bulk tissue, DNA and RNA were co-extracted together. The V gene's germline CDR1 is MNHEY and CDR2 SVGAGI. The CDR3 spans 15 residues. A primer matching the constant region was used to make TCR beta cDNA from approximately 0.55 ug of total RNA. Amplification in three nested multiplex PCR rounds with slightly modified ARM-PCR gave rise to TCR beta libraries. The first two PCR rounds, roughly 10 cycles each, used TRBV1-TRBV30 forward primers and a C-beta reverse primer. TCRdb recomputed calls from the multiplex PCR reads with MiXCR, one row per CDR3 protein. The sample holds about 100,000 distinct CDR3 sequences, about three quarters seen once.

Specimen: liver tumor tissue from sampling region 5. Subset specified: tumor region T5, tumor centre. The receptor was derived from an older woman with primary liver carcinoma and hepatitis B virus infection. The rearrangement links TRBV6-5 to TRBJ2-1; 16 nucleotides match TRBD2. The CDR3 sequence is CANSGGGLAGGRQFF. The CDR3 bases are TGTGCCAACAGTGGAGGGGGACTAGCGGGAGGGCGTCAATTCTTC.